Listed below are T cell receptor beta chains from one sample, sequenced in a study of blood T cell repertoires in COVID-19. The table came from immunoSEQ multiplex PCR; TCRdb's copy has only in-frame clones and leaves some out. Counted here are approximately 300,000 clones, 86% occurring once; the ten biggest clones make up less than 3%. Sequencing input: PBMCs or T cells enriched from blood (not recorded which). These TCRs come from a woman in her late teens or twenties who had recovered from COVID-19. Both conserved end residues are part of each CDR3. Fields, in order: J gene, V gene, clone size, D gene, CDR3 length, CDR3 DNA, CDR3 protein. A D gene is named only where the DNA matches it firmly. Not all rows give a size; the values are once, few, many and, for expanded clones, a class.

TRBJ1-2 | TRBV12-3/TRBV12-4 | few | - | 12 | TGTGCCAGCAGTTTTGACCCGGGAGGCTACACCTTC | CASSFDPGGYTF
TRBJ2-3 | TRBV28 | - | TRBD2 | 14 | TGTGCCAGCACCATAGCGGGCGTCACAGATACGCAGTATTTT | CASTIAGVTDTQYF
TRBJ2-7 | TRBV5-8 | few | - | 16 | TGTGCCAGCCCCCTTCCTCTCTACAGCCTCTCCTACGAGCAGTACTTC | CASPLPLYSLSYEQYF
TRBJ2-7 | TRBV19 | - | TRBD1 | 16 | TGTGCCAGTAGTATAGATTCCGGGACAGGGGGTTTCGAGCAGTACTTC | CASSIDSGTGGFEQYF
TRBJ1-3 | TRBV11-2 | - | - | 14 | TGTGCCAGCAGCTTAGGGCAAGCGGGAAACACCATATATTTT | CASSLGQAGNTIYF
TRBJ2-7 | TRBV4-1 | - | - | 13 | TGCGCCAGCAGCCAAGCGGTCTCCTACGAGCAGTACTTC | CASSQAVSYEQYF
TRBJ2-5 | TRBV3-1/TRBV3-2 | - | TRBD2 | 16 | TGTGCCAGCAGCCAAGATCCCCCGGGGGGAAGAGAGACCCAGTACTTC | CASSQDPPGGRETQYF
TRBJ1-4 | TRBV7-2 | - | TRBD1 | 16 | TGTGCCAGCAGCCTAGGGACAGGGGGCGTTATTGAAAAACTGTTTTTT | CASSLGTGGVIEKLFF
TRBJ2-7 | TRBV7-6 | - | - | 13 | TGTGCCAGCAGCAACGGGAATTCCTACGAGCAGTACTTC | CASSNGNSYEQYF
TRBJ1-2 | TRBV7-8 | - | TRBD1 | 17 | TGTGCCAGCAGCTTAGGGGGACAGGGTTTAGCTAACTATGGCTACACCTTC | CASSLGGQGLANYGYTF
TRBJ2-2 | TRBV19 | - | - | 13 | TGTGCCAGTAGTACGGGGAACACCGGGGAGCTGTTTTTT | CASSTGNTGELFF
TRBJ2-1 | TRBV11-3 | - | - | 15 | TGTGCCAGCAGTGACCAGGGTGGGTCCTACAATGAGCAGTTCTTC | CASSDQGGSYNEQFF
TRBJ2-7 | TRBV10-3 | - | - | 15 | TGTGCCATCAGTGAGAAGAAGGACAGCTCCTACGAGCAGTACTTC | CAISEKKDSSYEQYF
TRBJ2-5 | TRBV5-4 | - | TRBD1 | 13 | TGTGCCAGCAGCCCGGACAGGGAAGAGACCCAGTACTTC | CASSPDREETQYF
TRBJ2-1 | TRBV25-1 | - | - | 11 | TGTGCCAGCAGTACCCCGAGGGAGCAGTTCTTC | CASSTPREQFF
TRBJ1-1 | TRBV28 | - | - | 14 | TGTGCCAGCAGTGTTCAGGGTAGGGACACTGAAGCTTTCTTT | CASSVQGRDTEAFF
TRBJ1-2 | TRBV6-5 | once | - | 15 | TGTGCCAGCAGTTATTCAGGGGAGGGGAACTATGGCTACACCTTC | CASSYSGEGNYGYTF
TRBJ2-7 | TRBV5-4 | - | TRBD1 | 13 | TGTGCCAGCAGCTTCGGACAGGCCTACGAGCAGTACTTC | CASSFGQAYEQYF
TRBJ1-1 | TRBV13 | - | - | 15 | TGTGCCAGCAGCTTAGGTCCAGGGCGAAACACTGAAGCTTTCTTT | CASSLGPGRNTEAFF
TRBJ2-1 | TRBV7-8 | - | - | 12 | - | CASSLWAGGSIF
TRBJ2-2 | TRBV6-2/TRBV6-3 | - | - | 14 | TGTGCCAGCAGTTCGACCCTAGTCACCGGGGAGCTGTTTTTT | CASSSTLVTGELFF
TRBJ2-5 | TRBV3-1/TRBV3-2 | - | TRBD1 | 15 | TGTGCCAGCAGCCAAGATGCGACAGGGGGGGGGACCCAGTACTTC | CASSQDATGGGTQYF
TRBJ1-1 | TRBV30 | - | - | 13 | TGTGCCTGGAGCCCCAGGGGGAACACTGAAGCTTTCTTT | CAWSPRGNTEAFF
TRBJ2-7 | TRBV5-1 | - | - | 14 | TGCGCCAGCAGCTACGACAGGTCTGCCTACGAGCAGTACTTC | CASSYDRSAYEQYF
TRBJ2-1 | TRBV5-4 | - | TRBD2 | 16 | TGTGCCAGCAGCTTGGGACTAGCGGGAGCAAAGAATGAGCAGTTCTTC | CASSLGLAGAKNEQFF
TRBJ2-7 | TRBV6-5 | - | - | 14 | TGTGCCAGCAAGGGGTTGCCCGAGTTCTACGAGCAGTACTTC | CASKGLPEFYEQYF
TRBJ2-7 | TRBV28 | - | TRBD2 | 14 | TGTGCCAGCAGTTTTGTAGCGGGGGCCTACGAGCAGTACTTC | CASSFVAGAYEQYF